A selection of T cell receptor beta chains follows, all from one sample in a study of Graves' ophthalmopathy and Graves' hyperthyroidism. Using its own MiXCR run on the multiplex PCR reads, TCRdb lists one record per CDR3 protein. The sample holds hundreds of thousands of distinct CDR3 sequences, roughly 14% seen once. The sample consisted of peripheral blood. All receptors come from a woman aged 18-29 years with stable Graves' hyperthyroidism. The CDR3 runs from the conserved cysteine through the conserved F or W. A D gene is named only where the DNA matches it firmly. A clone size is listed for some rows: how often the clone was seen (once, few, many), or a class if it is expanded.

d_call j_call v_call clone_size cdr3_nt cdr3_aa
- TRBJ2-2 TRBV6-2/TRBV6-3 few TGTGCCAGCAGTTACTCGAATAGGGCCGTGAACACCGGGGAGCTGTTTTTT CASSYSNRAVNTGELFF
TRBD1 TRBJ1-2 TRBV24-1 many TGTGCCACCAGTGCCGGGGACAGGGGACGTGGTAACTATGGCTACACCTTC CATSAGDRGRGNYGYTF
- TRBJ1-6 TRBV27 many TGTGCCAGCAGTTTAGGGCCCGCGAAATCAAGAAAGGTTCCCCTCCACTTT CASSLGPAKSRKVPLHF
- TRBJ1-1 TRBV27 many TGTGCCAGCAGTGGGACGGGGCCTCACACTGAAGCTTTCTTT CASSGTGPHTEAFF
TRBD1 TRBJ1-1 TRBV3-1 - TGTGCCAGCAGCCAACAGGGGGAGTGGGTGGACACTGAAGCTTTCTTT CASSQQGEWVDTEAFF
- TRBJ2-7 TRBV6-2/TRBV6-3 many TGTGCCAGCAGTTACGGCCTGGCGACAGACTACGAGCAGTACTTC CASSYGLATDYEQYF
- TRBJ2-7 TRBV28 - TGTGCCAGCACGCCATCAAACTACGAGCAGTACTTC CASTPSNYEQYF
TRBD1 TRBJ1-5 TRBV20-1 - TGCAGTGCTAGAGAGGCTGGGACAGGAGGTCAGCCCCAGCATTTT CSAREAGTGGQPQHF
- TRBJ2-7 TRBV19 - TGTGCCAGTAGTATAAGGGCGGCAGTTCAATCCTACGAGCAGTACTTC CASSIRAAVQSYEQYF
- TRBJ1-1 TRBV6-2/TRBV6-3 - TGTGCCAGCAGTTACGCGGGAGAACGCATGAACACTGAAGCTTTCTTT CASSYAGERMNTEAFF
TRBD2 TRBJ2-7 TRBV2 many TGTGCCAGCAGTGAAGTCCCCGGGACTAGCGGGGGCTTGGACTACGAGCAGTACTTC CASSEVPGTSGGLDYEQYF
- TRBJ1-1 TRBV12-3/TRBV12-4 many TGTGCCAGCACCTGGTGGGTCATGAACACTGAAGCTTTCTTT CASTWWVMNTEAFF
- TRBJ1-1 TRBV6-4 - TGTGCCAGCAGTGACGAAGTTGGCACTGAAGCTTTCTTT CASSDEVGTEAFF
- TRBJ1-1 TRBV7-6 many TGTGCCAGCAGCCGAGAACAGAGCACTGAAGCTTTCTTT CASSREQSTEAFF
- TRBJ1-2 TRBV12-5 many TGTGCTAGTGCCTCACCATTTAACTATGGCTACACCTTC CASASPFNYGYTF
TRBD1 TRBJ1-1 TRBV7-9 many TGTGCCAGCAGTCATGCTACAGGGGCTGAAGCTTTCTTT CASSHATGAEAFF
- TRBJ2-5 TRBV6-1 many TGTGCCAGCAAGGTCTTGGGAGGTACCCAAGAGACCCAGTACTTC CASKVLGGTQETQYF
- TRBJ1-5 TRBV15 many TGTGCCACCAGCAGAGTGGTTGGGGGAGGGGGTCAGCCCCAGCATTTT CATSRVVGGGGQPQHF
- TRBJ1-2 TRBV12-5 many TGTGCTAGTGGGGCGGACAGTAACTATGGCTACACCTTC CASGADSNYGYTF
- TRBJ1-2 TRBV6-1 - TGTGCCAGCAGTGCTTCCTCGCTTCCTAGCCATGGCTACACCTTC CASSASSLPSHGYTF
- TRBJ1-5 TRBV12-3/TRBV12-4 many TGTGCCAGCAGCCTCAGGGCCCAGGGGCCGCAGCATTTT CASSLRAQGPQHF
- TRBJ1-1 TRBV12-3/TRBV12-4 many TGTGCCAGCAGTTGGGGGCGTGAAGCTTTCTTT CASSWGREAFF
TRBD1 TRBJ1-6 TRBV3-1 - TGTGCCAGCAGCCAAGATAAGGAATTTCGGGGACAGAACAATTCACCCCTCCACTTT CASSQDKEFRGQNNSPLHF
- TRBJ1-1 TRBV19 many TGTGCCAGTAGAGGACCGGGGACGGCCACTGAAGCTTTCTTT CASRGPGTATEAFF
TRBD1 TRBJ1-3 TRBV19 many TGTGCCAGTAGCCCCCGGGACAGGGGAAACACCATATATTTT CASSPRDRGNTIYF
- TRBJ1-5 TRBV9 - TGTGCCAGCAGCGTAGGATCAGGGTATGATCAGCCCCAGCATTTT CASSVGSGYDQPQHF
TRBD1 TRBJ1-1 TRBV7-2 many TGTGCCAGCAGCGTCCGGACAGGGGACGGCACTGAAGCTTTCTTT CASSVRTGDGTEAFF
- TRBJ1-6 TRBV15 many TGTGCCACCAGCTCCGGGACGGGGACAAACTCACCCCTCCACTTT CATSSGTGTNSPLHF
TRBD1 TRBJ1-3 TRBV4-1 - TGCGCCAGCAGCCAAGAATGGACAGGGGGAAACACCATATATTTT CASSQEWTGGNTIYF
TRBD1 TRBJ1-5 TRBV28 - TGTGCCAGCAGTTCGGACAGGGAAAGGAGCAATCAGCCCCAGCATTTT CASSSDRERSNQPQHF
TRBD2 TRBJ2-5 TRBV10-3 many TGTGCCATCTCCGAAAGCGGGGCGGGTAGAGAGACCCAGTACTTC CAISESGAGRETQYF
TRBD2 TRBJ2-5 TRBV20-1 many TGCAGTGCTACTCGACTAGCCAGGGAGACCCAGTACTTC CSATRLARETQYF
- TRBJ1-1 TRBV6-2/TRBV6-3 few TGTGCCAGCAGTTACACGTTCCTCACTGAAGCTTTCTTT CASSYTFLTEAFF
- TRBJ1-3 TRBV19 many TGTGCCAGTATGGAGGGACTCTCTGGAAACACCATATATTTT CASMEGLSGNTIYF
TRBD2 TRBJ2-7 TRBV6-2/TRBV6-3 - TGTGCCAGCGGACGCGCGGGGGGCTCCTACGAGCAGTACTTC CASGRAGGSYEQYF
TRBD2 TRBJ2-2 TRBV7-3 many TGTGCCAGCAGCCAGAGCGGGGGGGCGACCGGGGAGCTGTTTTTT CASSQSGGATGELFF
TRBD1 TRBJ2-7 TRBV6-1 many TGTGCCAGCATTCCGGACAGGACCGGGGAGCAGTACTTC CASIPDRTGEQYF
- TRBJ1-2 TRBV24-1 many TGTGCCACCAGTGAAGCAGTGGAGGGGCGCTACACCTTC CATSEAVEGRYTF
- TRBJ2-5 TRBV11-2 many TGTGCCAGCAGCCTCGAAGGGAGGGGGGGCATGGAGACCCAGTACTTC CASSLEGRGGMETQYF
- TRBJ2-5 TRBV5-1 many TGTGCCAGCAGTTCCCAAGAGACCCAGTACTTC CASSSQETQYF
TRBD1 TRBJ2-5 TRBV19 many TGTGCCAGTACCCGCCTCCTATTGGGTATCCGACAGGGGTTCTACGAGACCCAGTACTTC CASTRLLLGIRQGFYETQYF
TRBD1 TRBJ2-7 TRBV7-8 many TGTGCCAGCACCGCCGGCGACAGGGAACGCGAGCAGTACTTC CASTAGDREREQYF
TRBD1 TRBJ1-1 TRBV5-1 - TGCGCCAGCAGTTGGGACAGGGAGCAAGCTTTCTTT CASSWDREQAFF
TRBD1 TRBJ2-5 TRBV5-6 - TGTGCCAGCAGCTTGGCCGGGACAGGGGGCGAAGAGACCCAGTACTTC CASSLAGTGGEETQYF
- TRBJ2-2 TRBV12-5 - TGTGCTAGTCTACTAGGGGGGACCACCGGGGAGCTGTTTTTT CASLLGGTTGELFF
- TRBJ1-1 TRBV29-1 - TGCAGCGCAGAGGCAGGACCCCCCATGGAAGCTTTCTTT CSAEAGPPMEAFF
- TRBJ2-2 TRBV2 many TGTGTGGAGGGGAAGAACACCGGGGAGCTGTTTTTT CVEGKNTGELFF
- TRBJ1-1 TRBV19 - TGTGCCAGTAGTATGGCCCTGGGGGCGAACACTGAAGCTTTCTTT CASSMALGANTEAFF
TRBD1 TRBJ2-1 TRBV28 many TGTGCCAGCAGTTCCGGGACAGGGGCGATAAATGAGCAGTTCTTC CASSSGTGAINEQFF
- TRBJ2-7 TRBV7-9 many TGTGCCAGCAGCTTTAAGAGTGGTGGCGAGCAGTACTTC CASSFKSGGEQYF
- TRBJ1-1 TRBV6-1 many TGTGCCAGCAGTGAAGCCCGTCCGTTTGAAGCTTTCTTT CASSEARPFEAFF
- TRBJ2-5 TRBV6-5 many TGTGCCAGCAAATCCTACCAAGAGACCCAGTACTTC CASKSYQETQYF
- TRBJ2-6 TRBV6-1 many TGTGCCAGCAGGGGAACAAGTTCCAACGTCCTGACTTTC CASRGTSSNVLTF